These T cell receptor beta chains were read from a single sample in a study of blood T cell repertoires in COVID-19. Libraries were prepared by immunoSEQ multiplex PCR; TCRdb keeps only in-frame clonotypes and omits some of them. This sample yields 95,000 to 130,000 clones, of which roughly 83% are seen a single time; 2% to 2.5% belongs to the top ten. Sequenced: peripheral blood. The origin of the receptors is a man younger than 40 with acute or convalescent COVID-19. The CDR3 runs from the conserved cysteine through the conserved F or W. D genes are given only for firm matches. Only part of the rows carry a size: once, few, many, or a class if the clone is expanded.

j_call,clone_size,d_call,v_call,cdr3_length,cdr3_nt,cdr3_aa
TRBJ2-1,NA,NA,TRBV6-2/TRBV6-3,16,TGTGCCAGCAGTCAACTAGTCCCCGGGTCCTACAATGAGCAGTTCTTC,CASSQLVPGSYNEQFF
TRBJ2-5,NA,TRBD1,TRBV29-1,13,TGCAGCGTTGATTGGACAGGGCTGGAGACCCAGTACTTC,CSVDWTGLETQYF
TRBJ1-1,NA,NA,TRBV19,16,TGTGCCAGTAGCCCACCTCTGGCGGGGATGAACACTGAAGCTTTCTTT,CASSPPLAGMNTEAFF
TRBJ2-7,few,NA,TRBV30,15,TGTGCCTGGAGAAGGGGACGGGGGAGCTCCTACGAGCAGTACTTC,CAWRRGRGSSYEQYF
TRBJ2-1,NA,NA,TRBV30,15,TGTGCCTGGAGGCCCCGGGGGGCTACCTACAATGAGCAGTTCTTC,CAWRPRGATYNEQFF
TRBJ2-1,NA,TRBD1,TRBV5-3,14,TGTGCCAGAAGACCCGACAGGGTCTACAATGAGCAGTTCTTC,CARRPDRVYNEQFF
TRBJ1-2,NA,NA,TRBV29-1,19,TGCAGCGTTGATAATCCCCTTTACGTTTCAGGGCTTGGGGACTATGGCTACACCTTC,CSVDNPLYVSGLGDYGYTF
TRBJ2-1,NA,NA,TRBV11-2,12,TGTGCCAGCAGCTTAGGACAGAATGAGCAGTTCTTC,CASSLGQNEQFF
TRBJ1-6,NA,NA,TRBV27,16,TGTGCCAGCAGCCTTGAATGGAGCTCCTATAATTCACCCCTCCACTTT,CASSLEWSSYNSPLHF
TRBJ2-3,NA,NA,TRBV9,16,TGTGCCAGCAGCCTCAGAGGGCTCGGGGGAGAAGATACGCAGTATTTT,CASSLRGLGGEDTQYF
TRBJ2-7,once,TRBD2,TRBV4-1,16,TGCGCCAGCAGCCAAGTCGTCAGCGGGGGGTTCTACGAGCAGTACTTC,CASSQVVSGGFYEQYF
TRBJ2-7,NA,NA,TRBV7-8,13,TGTGCCAGCAGCTTAGTGGCAGGGAGGGAGCAGTACTTC,CASSLVAGREQYF
TRBJ2-3,NA,NA,TRBV9,15,TGTGCCAGCAGCGTAGAGGTCAGGGTGTGGGATACGCAGTATTTT,CASSVEVRVWDTQYF
TRBJ1-5,once,NA,TRBV11-2,16,TGTGCCAGCAGCTTAGGGGCTGGAGGGGAATATCAGCCCCAGCATTTT,CASSLGAGGEYQPQHF
TRBJ2-7,few,NA,TRBV7-2,14,TGTGCCAGCAGCTTAGTCGGGGACTCCTACGAGCAGTACTTC,CASSLVGDSYEQYF
TRBJ2-3,NA,NA,TRBV5-8,16,TGTGCCAGCAGCACCCAGGGGAGCGGACCCACAGATACGCAGTATTTT,CASSTQGSGPTDTQYF
TRBJ2-3,NA,NA,TRBV9,15,TGTGCCAGCAGCGTACGCGGGGACCGCACAGATACGCAGTATTTT,CASSVRGDRTDTQYF
TRBJ1-4,NA,TRBD1,TRBV9,14,TGTGCCAGCAGCCCCCGACAGGGGGAGGAAAAACTGTTTTTT,CASSPRQGEEKLFF
TRBJ1-1,NA,TRBD1,TRBV2,13,TGTGCCAGCAGCGAGACAGGGTACACTGAAGCTTTCTTT,CASSETGYTEAFF
TRBJ2-1,NA,TRBD2,TRBV5-1,16,TGCGCCAGCAGCTTGGTTCTAGCGGGGGGCTACAATGAGCAGTTCTTC,CASSLVLAGGYNEQFF
TRBJ2-2,NA,TRBD2,TRBV4-1,14,TGCGCCAGCAAAGCGGGAGCGTTGGCCGGGGAGCTGTTTTTT,CASKAGALAGELFF
TRBJ2-4,NA,NA,TRBV12-5,20,TGTGCTAGTGGTTTGGCAAGGCCCCGCGTTGGGGCTGGGTCCAAAAACATTCAGTACTTC,CASGLARPRVGAGSKNIQYF
TRBJ2-5,NA,TRBD1,TRBV6-6,14,TGTGCCAGCAGTGAGTGGGACAGGGGAGAGACCCAGTACTTC,CASSEWDRGETQYF
TRBJ1-1,NA,TRBD1,TRBV19,15,TGTGCCAGTAGTATAGGGAGGACAGGGATTACTGAAGCTTTCTTT,CASSIGRTGITEAFF
TRBJ2-7,NA,NA,TRBV9,14,TGTGCCAGCAGCGTAGAGGTTAGCCCCTACGAGCAGTACTTC,CASSVEVSPYEQYF
TRBJ2-2,NA,NA,TRBV11-3,17,TGTGCCAGCAGCTTAGGAACGGTACAGGGCCCCACCGGGGAGCTGTTTTTT,CASSLGTVQGPTGELFF
TRBJ2-1,NA,NA,TRBV28,12,TGTGCCAGCAGTTTACTGGGGGCTGAGCAGTTCTTC,CASSLLGAEQFF
TRBJ1-2,NA,NA,TRBV14,13,TGTGCCAGCAGCCAAGACTATAACTATGGCTACACCTTC,CASSQDYNYGYTF
TRBJ1-2,NA,TRBD1,TRBV7-7,17,TGTGCTAGCTACGGCAGGGACAGGGAGGACACTAACTATGGCTACACCTTC,CASYGRDREDTNYGYTF
TRBJ1-5,NA,NA,TRBV6-5,15,TGTGCCAGCAGACAAACAGGGCGGGGCAATCAGCCCCAGCATTTT,CASRQTGRGNQPQHF
TRBJ2-5,NA,TRBD2,TRBV3-1/TRBV3-2,18,TGTGCCAGCAGCCGATTGACCCTAGCGGGGGTACTTCAAGAGACCCAGTACTTC,CASSRLTLAGVLQETQYF
TRBJ2-7,NA,NA,TRBV30,12,TGTGCCTGGAGTATTACAGACTACGAGCAGTACTTC,CAWSITDYEQYF
TRBJ1-2,NA,TRBD1,TRBV19,17,TGTGCCAGTAGTATATTGCTCGGGACAGGGGTCAACTATGGCTACACCTTC,CASSILLGTGVNYGYTF
TRBJ2-2,NA,TRBD1,TRBV3-1/TRBV3-2,16,TGTGCCAGCAGCCCTTTACAGGGGACCTACACCGGGGAGCTGTTTTTT,CASSPLQGTYTGELFF
TRBJ2-1,NA,TRBD1,TRBV6-5,15,TGTGCCAGCAGCAGGACAGGGGGCGCGAAGGCTGAGCAGTTCTTC,CASSRTGGAKAEQFF
TRBJ2-7,NA,TRBD2,TRBV9,14,TGTGCCAGCAGCCCCCGGACTAGCGGGGAGGAGCAGTACTTC,CASSPRTSGEEQYF
TRBJ2-1,NA,TRBD2,TRBV7-2,17,TGTGCCAGCAGCTTATGGGTGACTAGCGGGACCTACAATGAGCAGTTCTTC,CASSLWVTSGTYNEQFF
TRBJ2-3,NA,NA,TRBV4-1,16,TGCGCCAGCAGCCAACAGGGCCGAGTTGACACAGATACGCAGTATTTT,CASSQQGRVDTDTQYF
TRBJ1-5,once,TRBD1,TRBV19,14,TGTGCCAGTAGTACTACAGGGGGCAATCAGCCCCAGCATTTT,CASSTTGGNQPQHF
TRBJ1-1,few,TRBD1,TRBV29-1,14,TGCAGCGGCGCCTGGGACAGGGGGAACACTGAAGCTTTCTTT,CSGAWDRGNTEAFF
TRBJ2-1,NA,TRBD2,TRBV3-1/TRBV3-2,15,TGTGCCAGCAGCCAAGCGCTAGCGGGAGTGAATGAGCAGTTCTTC,CASSQALAGVNEQFF
TRBJ2-2,NA,TRBD1,TRBV7-9,15,TGTGCCAGCAGCCCGACAGGGGCAGGGACCGGGGAGCTGTTTTTT,CASSPTGAGTGELFF
TRBJ1-1,NA,NA,TRBV30,12,TGTGCCTGGAGTCAGGCAGACGCTGAAGCTTTCTTT,CAWSQADAEAFF
TRBJ2-2,NA,NA,TRBV7-9,15,TGTGCCAGCAGCGAACAGGGTCTGGTCACCGGGGAGCTGTTTTTT,CASSEQGLVTGELFF
TRBJ1-6,NA,NA,TRBV21-1,12,TGTGCCAGGGCGGGACAGAATTCACCCCTCCACTTT,CARAGQNSPLHF
TRBJ2-3,NA,NA,TRBV14,15,TGTGCCAGCAGCCAAAAGCGTAGGCTCACAGATACGCAGTATTTT,CASSQKRRLTDTQYF
TRBJ2-3,few,TRBD2,TRBV10-3,15,TGTGCCATCAGTGAGACTAGCGGGACCACAGATACGCAGTATTTT,CAISETSGTTDTQYF
TRBJ1-1,NA,NA,TRBV23-1,11,TGCGCCACCGTAGGGGGAACTGAAGCTTTCTTT,CATVGGTEAFF
TRBJ2-1,NA,NA,TRBV21-1,18,TGTGCCAGCAGCAAGAAGGCCGAGGAGCGGGGCCCGTACAATGAGCAGTTCTTC,CASSKKAEERGPYNEQFF
TRBJ1-1,NA,NA,TRBV18,13,TGTGCCAGCTCACCGACAGGGAACACTGAAGCTTTCTTT,CASSPTGNTEAFF
TRBJ2-1,once,TRBD2,TRBV11-2,15,TGTGCCAGCAGCCAGGTCAGCGGGGGACACAATGAGCAGTTCTTC,CASSQVSGGHNEQFF
TRBJ2-7,NA,TRBD2,TRBV6-2/TRBV6-3,20,TGTGCCAGCAGTTACACGTTGGTGTCTAGCGGTCGGTTGGGTCGCAACGAGCAGTACTTC,CASSYTLVSSGRLGRNEQYF
TRBJ2-1,once,NA,TRBV30,13,TGTGCCGGGGGGATTAATACTTACAATGAGCAGTTCTTC,CAGGINTYNEQFF
TRBJ1-3,NA,NA,TRBV5-5,14,TGTGCCAGCAGCCCGATCAGCTCTGGAAACACCATATATTTT,CASSPISSGNTIYF
TRBJ1-5,NA,NA,TRBV19,13,TGTGCCACCACCGTCGGTAGCAATCAGCCCCAGCATTTT,CATTVGSNQPQHF
TRBJ2-1,NA,TRBD2,TRBV29-1,16,TGCAGCGTTGGAGGACTAGCGTTTAGCTCCTACAATGAGCAGTTCTTC,CSVGGLAFSSYNEQFF
TRBJ1-1,NA,TRBD1,TRBV19,14,TGTGCCAGTAGTATAGTACAGGGGAACTCTGAAGCTTTCTTT,CASSIVQGNSEAFF